One and the same sample provided the 19 T cell receptor beta chains below, sequenced in a study of blood T cell repertoires in COVID-19. The repertoire was sequenced with immunoSEQ multiplex PCR; TCRdb's copy has only in-frame clones and lacks some. The table lists around 250,000 clones, around 82% of them singletons, with roughly 8.6% in the top ten. Material: peripheral blood. Receptors originate from a man aged 35 to 55 with active or convalescent COVID-19.

This sequence joins TRBV7-9 and TRBJ2-1; 12 nucleotides agree with TRBD2. This CDR3 comprises 17 residues. Germline CDR1 reads SEHNR; CDR2 reads FQNEAQ (reference sequence). V lost 9 bases, J lost 5 bases, and 14 bases stayed unmatched. The DNA of the CDR3 is TGTGCCAGTCCCCCAGGGGCTGGACTAGCGGGGAACAATGAGCAGTTCTTC. Its translation: CASPPGAGLAGNNEQFF.

This rearrangement joins TRBV11-2 to TRBJ2-5, with 7 bases matching TRBD2. J was trimmed by 5 bases and V by 5 bases; bases with no gene match: 11. Germline CDR1 SGHAT, CDR2 FQNNGV. The CDR3 loop spans 15 amino acids. The DNA of the CDR3 is TGTGCCAGCAGCATAATCTGGGGGGGTGGTGAGACCCAGTACTTC. Amino acid sequence: CASSIIWGGGETQYF.

This clone was picked up a small number of times. J is TRBJ2-2 and V is TRBV21-1; the table's D call, TRBD1, has no DNA check behind it. TRBV21-1 is a pseudogene. CDR3 size: 18 residues. The CDR3 DNA reads TGTGCCAGCAGCAAGGTCGTACCGGGACATAAGAACACCGGGGAGCTGTTTTTT. Residues: CASSKVVPGHKNTGELFF.

The chain joins TRBV19 to TRBJ2-1; 11 bases match TRBD2. Germline loops: CDR1 LNHDA, CDR2 SQIVND (reference sequence). With V trimmed by 5 bases and J by 8 bases, 14 bases remained unmatched. The CDR3 has 17 amino acids. The CDR3 sequence: CASSQKALAGGTYEQFF. The CDR3 DNA is TGTGCCAGTAGTCAAAAAGCTTTAGCGGGAGGGACGTATGAGCAGTTCTTC.

This clone was counted between two and nine times. V is TRBV29-1 and J is TRBJ1-2; 8 bases line up with TRBD1. CDR3 length: 12 residues. The germline V gene has CDR1 SQVTM and CDR2 ANQGSEA. V lost 7 bases and J lost 8; bases outside the gene matches: 9. The CDR3 loop is CSASTGEGGYTF. In DNA form, the CDR3 reads TGCAGCGCCTCGACAGGGGAAGGAGGCTACACCTTC.

This clone was observed once. The chain combines TRBV12-3 or TRBV12-4 with TRBJ1-5; no definite D call. There are 13 residues in the CDR3. With 6 bases removed from V and 1 base from J, the gap between germline ends came to 7 bases. The CDR3 DNA sequence: TGTGCCAGCAGCGTACAGAGCAATCAGCCCCAGCATTTT. As protein: CASSVQSNQPQHF.

As regards this clone: The junction does not match germline at one end; this may be a read error. The chain has TRBV7-7 and TRBJ2-5; no clear D gene. This CDR3 is 15 amino acids long. Germline V CDR1 and CDR2: SSHAT, FNYEAQ (reference sequence). The CDR3 DNA reads as TGTGCTAGCAGCCGCCGAAGAGCCTCCCCGGAGACCCAGTACTTC. Amino acid sequence: CASSRRRASPETQYF.

This rearrangement joins TRBV24-1 to TRBJ1-2; TRBD1 matches 10 bases. The CDR3 is 14 residues long. Germline values: CDR1 KGHDR, CDR2 SFDVKD. Unmatched junction bases numbered 5, after V lost 5 bases and J lost 6 bases. CDR3 nucleotides: TGTGCCACCAGTGGGGGACAGGGGCTGGATGGCTACACCTTC. Amino acids: CATSGGQGLDGYTF.

This clone was detected a few times. The V gene is TRBV29-1, the J gene TRBJ1-5; D is ambiguous. Germline CDR1 and CDR2: SQVTM and ANQGSEA. The V gene lost 5 bases and the J gene lost 4 bases, with 12 bases spanning the gap. The CDR3 extends over 13 amino acids. As DNA, the CDR3 is TGCAGCGTTCGGGAGGGCACGAATCAGCCCCAGCATTTT. Translation: CSVREGTNQPQHF.

This clone was observed at least ten times. This chain links TRBV19 with TRBJ2-1; 8 nucleotides match TRBD1. The CDR3 runs to 12 residues. CDR1 and CDR2 (germline): LNHDA, SQIVND (reference sequence). V lost 4 bases and J lost 14; bases outside the gene matches: 7. The CDR3 DNA reads as TGTGCCAGTAGTACCGACAGGGGCAGGAAGTTCTTC. The encoded protein is CASSTDRGRKFF.

The chain recombines TRBV5-1 with TRBJ1-3; 9 bases are a match to TRBD1. Germline-derived CDR1 and CDR2 are SGHRS and YFSETQ. The CDR3 has 16 amino acids. The V segment lost 0 bases and the J segment 2 bases; nucleotides outside the gene matches: 3. The CDR3 loop is CASSLDGTGTGNTIYF. The CDR3 nucleotides are TGCGCCAGCAGCTTGGATGGGACAGGGACTGGAAACACCATATATTTT.

The rearrangement links TRBV30 to TRBJ1-5; the match to TRBD1 covers 7 bases. Germline V gene sequence: CDR1 GTSNPN, CDR2 SVGIG (reference sequence). This CDR3 is 14 amino acids long. V gave up 2 bases and J gave up 4 bases; unmatched junction bases: 5. CDR3: CAWSPTGWNQPQHF. CDR3 DNA sequence: TGTGCCTGGAGTCCGACAGGGTGGAATCAGCCCCAGCATTTT.

The chain is built from TRBV11-2 and TRBJ2-7, with 8 bases matching TRBD2. Germline CDR1 and CDR2: SGHAT and FQNNGV. The CDR3 has 15 residues. J gave up 3 bases and V 6 bases, and 10 bases lay outside the gene matches. The CDR3 sequence: CASSSGTRDHYEQYF. CDR3 in DNA: TGTGCCAGCAGTTCCGGGACTAGGGATCACTACGAGCAGTACTTC.

The rearrangement uses TRBV19 and TRBJ1-1; weak D call: TRBD1 (5 bases). Germline CDR1 LNHDA, CDR2 SQIVND (reference sequence). Trimming took 2 bases from V and 1 from J, leaving 11 bases between them. This CDR3 comprises 15 residues. In DNA form, the CDR3 reads TGTGCCAGTAGTATATGGGTCAGGGAGAACACTGAAGCTTTCTTT. Translated: CASSIWVRENTEAFF. Variable domain in full (rest from reference TRBV19 and TRBJ1-1): DGGITQSPKYLFRKEGQNVTLSCEQNLNHDAMYWYRQDPGQGLRLIYYSQIVNDFQKGDIAEGYSVSREKKESFPLTVTSAQKNPTAFYLCASSIWVRENTEAFFGQGTRLTVV.

V usage is TRBV29-1 and J usage is TRBJ1-2; 7 bases map to TRBD1. The junction had 12 bases not matched to a gene; V was cut back by 3 bases and J by 8 bases. CDR1 is SQVTM and CDR2 is ANQGSEA in the germline V gene. The CDR3 is 14 residues long. The CDR3 loop reads CSVDWTGTIGGYTF. CDR3 DNA: TGCAGCGTTGATTGGACAGGCACGATCGGGGGCTACACCTTC.

The CDR3 region has the DNA TGTGCCAGCAGTTTATACAGCTCCAGGGATCCCCTCCACTTT. Its protein is CASSLYSSRDPLHF. The chain is built from TRBV27 and TRBJ1-6; D is perhaps TRBD1 (5 bases). V was clipped by 1 base and J by 13 bases, with 14 bases between them. This CDR3 comprises 14 residues. Germline lookup yields CDR1 MNHEY and CDR2 SMNVEV (reference sequence).

The chain joins TRBV28 to TRBJ1-5; perhaps TRBD1 as D (6 bases). Germline V CDR1 and CDR2: MDHEN, SYDVKM. The length of the CDR3 is 18 residues. Trimming stripped 5 bases from V and 4 bases from J, with 24 bases between. The CDR3: CASSKMDWEKGGNQPQHF. The DNA of the CDR3 is TGTGCCAGCAGTAAAATGGACTGGGAAAAAGGGGGAAATCAGCCCCAGCATTTT.

This clone came up a few times. The V and J genes are TRBV9 and TRBJ2-3; 7 bases map to TRBD2. V lost 1 base to trimming and J lost 6 bases; unmatched junction nucleotides: 5. The CDR3 has 14 residues. Germline V gene sequence: CDR1 SGDLS, CDR2 YYNGEE. The CDR3 nucleotides are TGTGCCAGCAGCGTACTAGCGGTCCGCGATACGCAGTATTTT. Translation: CASSVLAVRDTQYF. The whole variable domain, filled in from reference TRBV9 and TRBJ2-3, reads DSGVTQTPKHLITATGQRVTLRCSPRSGDLSVYWYQQSLDQGLQFLIQYYNGEERAKGNILERFSAQQFPDLHSELNLSSLELGDSALYFCASSVLAVRDTQYFGPGTRLTVL.

This clone was observed a few times. The V gene is TRBV11-3, the J gene TRBJ2-2; 7 positions agree with TRBD2. J was trimmed by 4 bases and V by 5 bases; bases with no gene match: 10. Germline values: CDR1 SGHNT, CDR2 YENEEA. CDR3 length equals 16 residues. The CDR3 loop is CASSGLSGDVTGELFF. In nucleotides, the CDR3 is TGTGCCAGCAGCGGACTAAGCGGGGACGTCACCGGGGAGCTGTTTTTT.